Each of the 23 T cell receptor beta chains below was sequenced from the same sample in a study of T cell repertoires in cytomegalovirus infection. TCRdb re-called the reads through MiXCR, storing one row per CDR3 protein. Among 200,000 to 300,000 distinct CDR3 sequences listed, around 15% were seen once. The sequenced material came from PBMCs. These receptors were taken from a human donor in good health (CMV status not recorded). Some clones in this sample may be carry-over from other donors' samples.

This clonotype was picked up many times. The chain combines TRBV10-3 with TRBJ1-4, with 8 bases fitting TRBD1. V lost 4 bases to trimming and J lost 7 bases; unmatched junction nucleotides: 11. CDR3 size: 16 residues. Germline V CDR1 and CDR2: ENHRY, SYGVKD. The DNA for the CDR3 is TGTGCCATCAGTGTTGGACAGGGACCAAGTCGTGAAAAACTGTTTTTT. Its protein is CAISVGQGPSREKLFF.

This clonotype occurred many times. V and J are TRBV7-2 and TRBJ2-3; perhaps TRBD2 as D (7 bases). This CDR3 is built from 15 residues. Germline V CDR1 and CDR2: SGHTA, FQGNSA. Trimming removed 1 base at V and 3 bases at J, with 11 bases between. As DNA, the CDR3 is TGTGCCAGCAGCTTAGAGGGGGGGCCGACAGATACGCAGTATTTT. Translating gives CASSLEGGPTDTQYF.

This clonotype was seen more than once but under ten times. The chain recombines TRBV5-1 with TRBJ1-5, with 7 nucleotides matching TRBD1. This CDR3 has 14 residues. V lost 3 bases, J lost 4 bases, and 4 bases stayed unmatched. In germline, CDR1 is SGHRS, CDR2 YFSETQ. The CDR3 DNA reads as TGCGCCAGCAGCTCCACAGGGGATAATCAGCCCCAGCATTTT. It yields the protein CASSSTGDNQPQHF.

V is TRBV7-3 and J is TRBJ2-1, with D possibly matching TRBD1 (6 bases). Trimming removed 5 bases at V and 9 bases at J, with 14 bases between. Per the germline V gene, CDR1 is SGHTA and CDR2 is FQGTGA. The CDR3 length is 13 residues. CDR3 in DNA: TGTGCCAGCAGCGTCACAGGGACCAGTGAGCAGTTCTTC. Translated: CASSVTGTSEQFF.

This clonotype was seen only a few times. This sequence joins TRBV5-1 and TRBJ2-5; 9 bases map to TRBD1. Per the germline V gene, CDR1 is SGHRS and CDR2 is YFSETQ. Trimming at V came to 3 bases and at J to 2 bases, leaving 8 bases not matched to a gene. The CDR3 is 16 amino acids. CDR3 coding DNA: TGCGCCAGCAGCTCCGGGACAGGGAGCGGTCAAGAGACCCAGTACTTC. The encoded protein is CASSSGTGSGQETQYF.

This clonotype was counted ten times or more. The rearrangement uses TRBV29-1 and TRBJ1-1; D is uncertain. Germline-derived CDR1 and CDR2 are SQVTM and ANQGSEA. CDR3 length: 12 amino acids. Trimming took 5 bases from V and 6 from J, leaving 13 bases between them. CDR3 loop: CSVYLSGPEAFF. CDR3 bases: TGCAGCGTTTATCTCTCAGGTCCTGAAGCTTTCTTT.

This clonotype showed up many times. This CDR3 reads CASSESRGRTDTQYF. DNA of the CDR3: TGCGCCAGCAGTGAGTCGAGAGGGAGGACAGATACGCAGTATTTT. The chain is built from TRBV10-1 and TRBJ2-3; D may be TRBD2 (6 bases). This CDR3 has 15 amino acids. Germline V CDR1 and CDR2: WNHNN, SYGVQD (reference sequence). V lost 0 bases and J 3 bases, leaving 10 bases between the germline ends.

The chain carries TRBV28 and TRBJ2-7; no clear D gene. Germline V CDR1 and CDR2: MDHEN, SYDVKM. V lost 3 bases, J lost 1 base, and 13 bases lay in between. The CDR3 totals 15 residues. The CDR3 protein is CASSFLSLRSYEQYF. Here the CDR3 DNA reads TGTGCCAGCAGTTTCCTCTCCTTACGGTCCTACGAGCAGTACTTC.

This clonotype was seen repeatedly, ten times or more. The genes are TRBV6-5 and TRBJ2-1; 9 nucleotides line up with TRBD1. The length of the CDR3 is 14 residues. Germline CDR1 is MNHEY and CDR2 is SVGAGI. Trimming cost V 2 bases and J 6 bases; bases outside gene matches: 2. Here the CDR3 reads CASSYGTGSNEQFF. CDR3 coding DNA: TGTGCCAGCAGTTACGGGACAGGGAGCAATGAGCAGTTCTTC.

This clonotype was counted only a few times. The gene calls are TRBV20-1 and TRBJ1-1, with a possible D match to TRBD1 (5 bases). V dropped 0 bases and J dropped 1 base, with 15 bases sitting between them. Germline assignment: CDR1 DFQATT and CDR2 SNEGSKA (reference sequence). This CDR3 comprises 16 residues. The CDR3 DNA is TGCAGTGCTAGAGAGGCGAGGCGGGGCGGGAACACTGAAGCTTTCTTT. Its translation: CSAREARRGGNTEAFF.

This clonotype was counted a few times. In DNA form, the CDR3 reads TGCAGTGCTAGAAGCGGGACAGGGCGCCCCTTAGGGCCCCAGCATTTT. Amino acid sequence: CSARSGTGRPLGPQHF. The chain recombines TRBV20-1 with TRBJ1-5; 9 nucleotides match TRBD1. CDR3 length equals 16 residues. J lost 9 bases, V lost 2 bases, and 14 bases had no gene match. The germline gives CDR1 DFQATT, CDR2 SNEGSKA (reference sequence).

The chain is built from TRBV4-1 and TRBJ2-5; possible D gene TRBD2, 6 bases. The CDR3 has 16 amino acids. In germline, CDR1 is MGHRA, CDR2 YSYEKL. The V gene lost 1 base and the J gene lost 5 bases, with 17 bases spanning the gap. CDR3 region: CASSQGSGEGWETQYF. As DNA, the CDR3 is TGCGCCAGCAGCCAAGGATCGGGGGAAGGATGGGAGACCCAGTACTTC.

J is TRBJ2-3 and V is TRBV29-1, with TRBD2 matching 7 bases. Trimming removed 6 bases from V and 0 bases from J; junction bases left unmatched: 15. The germline V gene encodes CDR1 SQVTM and CDR2 ANQGSEA. The CDR3 covers 17 residues. CDR3 coding DNA: TGCAGCGTGGCCGGTGTGACGGGGGAGGGGAGCACAGATACGCAGTATTTT. It is translated as CSVAGVTGEGSTDTQYF.

This clonotype was counted at least ten times. This CDR3 is CASSPLKSWRELNYEQYF. Written as DNA, the CDR3 is TGTGCCAGCAGCCCATTAAAGAGCTGGCGGGAACTTAACTACGAGCAGTACTTC. J is TRBJ2-7 and V is TRBV7-3; weak D call: TRBD2 (6 bases). Germline V gene data show CDR1 as SGHTA and CDR2 as FQGTGA. CDR3 length: 18 residues. V lost 5 bases and J 3 bases, leaving 26 bases between the germline ends.

A remark on this clonotype: Just one base apart from a much larger clone, this may be a read error. As the CDR3 is not closed by the conserved phenylalanine or tryptophan, this likely results from a read error. The chain combines TRBV11-2 with TRBJ2-7, with 8 bases aligning to TRBD2. The germline V gene has CDR1 SGHAT and CDR2 FQNNGV. This CDR3 has 15 residues. The V gene end was trimmed by 0 bases and the J gene end by 2 bases; junction bases not matched to a gene: 3. CDR3 nucleotides: TGTGCCAGCAGCTTAGAAGCGGGGGTTACCTACGAGCAGTACTCC. It encodes CASSLEAGVTYEQYS.

The J gene is TRBJ2-7, the V gene TRBV27; D not certain. This CDR3 contains 13 residues. In germline, CDR1 is MNHEY, CDR2 SMNVEV (reference sequence). V was trimmed by 4 bases and J by 2 bases, leaving 9 bases between them. As DNA, the CDR3 is TGTGCCAGCAGTTCCTCGACTGCCTACGAGCAGTACTTC. Its translation: CASSSSTAYEQYF.

This clonotype was recorded many times. The chain is built from TRBV7-8 and TRBJ1-3; D is unresolved. CDR1 SGHVS and CDR2 FQNEAQ come from the germline V gene. The CDR3 consists of 12 residues. The germline V and J ends were trimmed by 5 bases and 4 bases, with 6 bases remaining between them. The CDR3 nucleotides read TGTGCCAGCAGCCCCAGAGGAAACACCATATATTTT. This encodes CASSPRGNTIYF.

The chain uses TRBV6-5 and TRBJ2-1; D perhaps matches TRBD1 (5 bases). Trimming took off 9 bases at V and 0 bases at J, with 15 bases between the two ends. The V gene's germline CDR1 is MNHEY and CDR2 SVGAGI. The CDR3 extends over 15 amino acids. CDR3: CAREFDSCSYNEQFF. CDR3 coding DNA: TGTGCCAGAGAATTCGACAGCTGCTCCTACAATGAGCAGTTCTTC.

The chain has TRBV19 and TRBJ1-1; D is unresolved. V was clipped by 5 bases and J by 0 bases, with 13 bases between them. Germline CDR1 LNHDA, CDR2 SQIVND (reference sequence). CDR3 size: 15 residues. DNA for the CDR3: TGTGCCAGTAGTTCAGGAACACTACTGAACACTGAAGCTTTCTTT. It yields the protein CASSSGTLLNTEAFF.

With regard to this clonotype: Its ends do not fully match the called genes, so a read error is possible. V usage is TRBV5-1 and J usage is TRBJ2-2; no firm D call. The length of the CDR3 is 15 residues. Germline V gene sequence: CDR1 SGHRS, CDR2 YFSETQ. The CDR3 nucleotides are TGCGCCAGCAGCTTGGTTTTGGGGAACGCCGGGGAGCTGTTTTTT. Its translation: CASSLVLGNAGELFF.

This clonotype was found many times. This chain uses TRBV7-2 with TRBJ2-2; no reliable D call. CDR3 length: 15 amino acids. In germline, CDR1 is SGHTA, CDR2 FQGNSA. V was shortened by 5 bases and J by 4 bases, with 14 bases between the two germline ends. CDR3 coding DNA: TGTGCCAGCAGCCCCCGACCGAAGAGCACCGGGGAGCTGTTTTTT. Residues: CASSPRPKSTGELFF.

Only a few counts were recorded for this clonotype. The gene calls are TRBV20-1 and TRBJ2-1; the match to TRBD2 covers 8 bases. The CDR3 length is 16 residues. V dropped 5 bases and J dropped 1; count of bases not matched to a gene: 10. Germline V gene data show CDR1 as DFQATT and CDR2 as SNEGSKA (reference sequence). Here the CDR3 reads CSAAGWREESYNEQFF. In DNA form, the CDR3 reads TGCAGTGCTGCAGGGTGGCGGGAGGAGTCCTACAATGAGCAGTTCTTC.

The chain employs TRBV20-1 and TRBJ1-6; the match to TRBD1 covers 8 bases. The V and J ends lost 6 bases and 6 bases, in that order; junction bases with no gene match: 7. This CDR3 is built from 14 residues. CDR1 and CDR2 (germline): DFQATT, SNEGSKA (reference sequence). CDR3 residues: CSARGTGGNSPLHF. Written as DNA, the CDR3 is TGCAGTGCCAGGGGGACAGGCGGTAATTCACCCCTCCACTTT.